The rows below give T cell receptor beta chains drawn from one sample of a study of T cells in Graves' hyperthyroidism and ophthalmopathy. TCRdb passed the multiplex PCR reads through MiXCR, listing each CDR3 protein once. The sample has roughly 280,000 distinct CDR3 sequences; about 20% are singletons. Material: blood. The receptors stem from a man aged 30 to 45 with Graves' ophthalmopathy. Each CDR3 is given with its conserved first and last residue. The D gene is left open where the match is weak. Size values are once, few and many counts, or a class for expanded clones, and some rows have none.

v_gene: TRBV19
abundance: few
d_gene: -
j_gene: TRBJ2-3
CDR3aa: CASSTSSRGGTDTQYF
CDR3nt: TGTGCCAGTAGCACCTCTAGTAGAGGGGGCACAGATACGCAGTATTTT

v_gene: TRBV2
abundance: -
d_gene: -
j_gene: TRBJ2-3
CDR3aa: CASSEIGTQYF
CDR3nt: TGTGCCAGCAGTGAAATCGGGACGCAGTATTTT

v_gene: TRBV7-3
abundance: -
d_gene: TRBD1
j_gene: TRBJ1-1
CDR3aa: CASSSQGFPGTEAFF
CDR3nt: TGTGCCAGCAGTTCACAGGGGTTCCCGGGGACTGAAGCTTTCTTT

v_gene: TRBV11-3
abundance: -
d_gene: -
j_gene: TRBJ2-5
CDR3aa: CASSLSGVQETQYF
CDR3nt: TGTGCCAGCAGCTTATCAGGGGTCCAAGAGACCCAGTACTTC

v_gene: TRBV10-3
abundance: once
d_gene: -
j_gene: TRBJ2-3
CDR3aa: CAISESPDTQYF
CDR3nt: TGTGCCATCAGTGAGTCGCCAGATACGCAGTATTTT

v_gene: TRBV5-1
abundance: -
d_gene: TRBD1
j_gene: TRBJ2-1
CDR3aa: CASSLNGQGAMDEQFF
CDR3nt: TGCGCCAGCAGCTTGAACGGACAGGGGGCCATGGATGAGCAGTTCTTC

v_gene: TRBV5-4
abundance: -
d_gene: TRBD1
j_gene: TRBJ1-1
CDR3aa: CASSPRAGGATTEAFF
CDR3nt: TGTGCCAGCAGCCCTCGGGCAGGGGGCGCGACCACTGAAGCTTTCTTT

v_gene: TRBV7-8
abundance: few
d_gene: -
j_gene: TRBJ1-6
CDR3aa: CASRRGQNNSPLHF
CDR3nt: TGTGCCAGCAGGCGAGGACAGAATAATTCACCCCTCCACTTT

v_gene: TRBV4-1
abundance: few
d_gene: -
j_gene: TRBJ2-5
CDR3aa: CASSQVIWGHQETQYF
CDR3nt: TGCGCCAGCAGCCAAGTGATTTGGGGACACCAAGAGACCCAGTACTTC

v_gene: TRBV29-1
abundance: few
d_gene: -
j_gene: TRBJ1-1
CDR3aa: CSVRPFGLNTEAFF
CDR3nt: TGCAGCGTCCGACCCTTTGGTTTGAACACTGAAGCTTTCTTT

v_gene: TRBV9
abundance: few
d_gene: TRBD2
j_gene: TRBJ2-1
CDR3aa: CASRLAGDPYNEQFF
CDR3nt: TGTGCCAGCAGACTAGCGGGAGACCCCTACAATGAGCAGTTCTTC

v_gene: TRBV20-1
abundance: -
d_gene: -
j_gene: TRBJ1-3
CDR3aa: CSARQGGLNTIYF
CDR3nt: TGCAGTGCTAGACAGGGAGGCTTAAACACCATATATTTT

v_gene: TRBV5-1
abundance: many
d_gene: TRBD2
j_gene: TRBJ2-1
CDR3aa: CASHVPGLASNEQFF
CDR3nt: TGCGCCAGCCACGTACCGGGACTAGCATCCAATGAGCAGTTCTTC

v_gene: TRBV7-3
abundance: -
d_gene: -
j_gene: TRBJ2-1
CDR3aa: CASSFRGGGAGNEQFF
CDR3nt: TGTGCCAGCAGCTTCCGAGGAGGGGGCGCTGGTAATGAGCAGTTCTTC

v_gene: TRBV6-1
abundance: many
d_gene: TRBD1
j_gene: TRBJ1-5
CDR3aa: CASSSFSGAGGSNQPQHF
CDR3nt: TGTGCCAGCAGTTCTTTTTCCGGGGCAGGGGGAAGCAATCAGCCCCAGCATTTT

v_gene: TRBV30
abundance: many
d_gene: TRBD2
j_gene: TRBJ2-1
CDR3aa: CAWGGLAQSYNEQFF
CDR3nt: TGTGCCTGGGGGGGACTAGCGCAATCCTACAATGAGCAGTTCTTC

v_gene: TRBV12-3/TRBV12-4
abundance: once
d_gene: -
j_gene: TRBJ1-3
CDR3aa: CASSFSNTIYF
CDR3nt: TGTGCCAGCAGTTTTTCGAACACCATATATTTT

v_gene: TRBV28
abundance: many
d_gene: -
j_gene: TRBJ1-5
CDR3aa: CASSSGGQPQHF
CDR3nt: TGTGCCAGCAGTTCCGGGGGCCAGCCCCAGCATTTT

v_gene: TRBV7-2
abundance: -
d_gene: -
j_gene: TRBJ2-1
CDR3aa: CASSSDNEQFF
CDR3nt: TGTGCCAGCAGCTCCGACAATGAGCAGTTCTTC

v_gene: TRBV6-1
abundance: many
d_gene: -
j_gene: TRBJ1-1
CDR3aa: CASIVGGTEAFF
CDR3nt: TGTGCCAGCATAGTCGGGGGCACTGAAGCTTTCTTT

v_gene: TRBV5-1
abundance: few
d_gene: TRBD2
j_gene: TRBJ2-2
CDR3aa: CASSLAWVAGSNTGELFF
CDR3nt: TGCGCCAGCAGCTTGGCCTGGGTAGCGGGATCGAACACCGGGGAGCTGTTTTTT

v_gene: TRBV7-9
abundance: few
d_gene: -
j_gene: TRBJ2-7
CDR3aa: CASSRGGVHEQYF
CDR3nt: TGTGCCAGCAGCCGCGGAGGAGTCCACGAGCAGTACTTC

v_gene: TRBV9
abundance: many
d_gene: -
j_gene: TRBJ1-4
CDR3aa: CASSVGTNGGKLFF
CDR3nt: TGTGCCAGCAGCGTAGGGACAAACGGGGGAAAACTGTTTTTT

v_gene: TRBV3-1
abundance: many
d_gene: -
j_gene: TRBJ2-7
CDR3aa: CASSPSFSSYEQYF
CDR3nt: TGTGCCAGCAGCCCCTCTTTCTCCTCCTACGAGCAGTACTTC

v_gene: TRBV6-1
abundance: many
d_gene: TRBD1
j_gene: TRBJ1-2
CDR3aa: CASSYVRQGFYGYTF
CDR3nt: TGTGCCAGCAGTTACGTACGACAGGGGTTCTATGGCTACACCTTC

v_gene: TRBV3-1
abundance: many
d_gene: -
j_gene: TRBJ1-1
CDR3aa: CASSQGSGGTEAFF
CDR3nt: TGTGCCAGCAGCCAGGGCAGTGGGGGGACTGAAGCTTTCTTT

v_gene: TRBV20-1
abundance: few
d_gene: TRBD1
j_gene: TRBJ1-1
CDR3aa: CSARQGLNTEAFF
CDR3nt: TGCAGTGCTCGACAGGGATTGAACACTGAAGCTTTCTTT

v_gene: TRBV30
abundance: -
d_gene: -
j_gene: TRBJ2-5
CDR3aa: CAWSRGLTIQETQYF
CDR3nt: TGTGCCTGGAGCCGTGGACTAACAATTCAAGAGACCCAGTACTTC

v_gene: TRBV28
abundance: many
d_gene: -
j_gene: TRBJ1-1
CDR3aa: CASSLINPGTEAFF
CDR3nt: TGTGCCAGCAGTTTAATCAATCCAGGCACTGAAGCTTTCTTT

v_gene: TRBV12-3/TRBV12-4
abundance: -
d_gene: TRBD2
j_gene: TRBJ2-6
CDR3aa: CASNGTSGRAGANVLTF
CDR3nt: TGTGCCAGCAACGGGACTAGCGGGAGGGCTGGGGCCAACGTCCTGACTTTC

v_gene: TRBV13
abundance: -
d_gene: TRBD2
j_gene: TRBJ2-1
CDR3aa: CASSWAGGNNEQFF
CDR3nt: TGTGCCAGCAGCTGGGCGGGAGGGAACAATGAGCAGTTCTTC

v_gene: TRBV7-9
abundance: -
d_gene: TRBD2
j_gene: TRBJ2-1
CDR3aa: CASSDIAGGSYNEQFF
CDR3nt: TGTGCCAGCAGCGATATAGCGGGCGGTTCCTACAATGAGCAGTTCTTC

v_gene: TRBV7-8
abundance: -
d_gene: TRBD2
j_gene: TRBJ2-7
CDR3aa: CASTRLAGPYEQYF
CDR3nt: TGTGCCAGCACCCGACTAGCGGGCCCCTACGAGCAGTACTTC

v_gene: TRBV28
abundance: many
d_gene: -
j_gene: TRBJ1-6
CDR3aa: CASSLRNSPLHF
CDR3nt: TGTGCCAGCAGCTTAAGAAATTCACCCCTCCACTTT

v_gene: TRBV29-1
abundance: few
d_gene: -
j_gene: TRBJ2-5
CDR3aa: CSVVSAEASVTQYF
CDR3nt: TGCAGCGTTGTTTCGGCGGAAGCCTCAGTGACCCAGTACTTC

v_gene: TRBV11-1
abundance: few
d_gene: TRBD1
j_gene: TRBJ2-7
CDR3aa: CASSLGSAGGYEQYF
CDR3nt: TGTGCCAGCAGCTTGGGTTCGGCAGGGGGATACGAGCAGTACTTC

v_gene: TRBV20-1
abundance: -
d_gene: -
j_gene: TRBJ1-5
CDR3aa: CSARDYRVGNQPQHF
CDR3nt: TGCAGTGCTAGAGATTACAGGGTGGGCAATCAGCCCCAGCATTTT

v_gene: TRBV14
abundance: -
d_gene: -
j_gene: TRBJ2-5
CDR3aa: CASSQDINPSPQETQYF
CDR3nt: TGTGCCAGCAGCCAAGATATAAACCCTAGTCCTCAAGAGACCCAGTACTTC

v_gene: TRBV18
abundance: many
d_gene: -
j_gene: TRBJ2-2
CDR3aa: CASSTTGRHTGELFF
CDR3nt: TGTGCCAGCTCAACCACGGGACGCCACACCGGGGAGCTGTTTTTT

v_gene: TRBV10-3
abundance: -
d_gene: TRBD2
j_gene: TRBJ2-1
CDR3aa: CAIRERTSGENEQFF
CDR3nt: TGTGCCATCAGAGAACGGACTAGCGGGGAAAATGAGCAGTTCTTC

v_gene: TRBV20-1
abundance: many
d_gene: TRBD1
j_gene: TRBJ1-5
CDR3aa: CSASGTGGNQPQHF
CDR3nt: TGCAGTGCTTCCGGGACAGGGGGCAATCAGCCCCAGCATTTT

v_gene: TRBV12-3/TRBV12-4
abundance: -
d_gene: -
j_gene: TRBJ2-2
CDR3aa: CASSPRTTGELFF
CDR3nt: TGTGCCAGCAGCCCCAGGACCACCGGGGAGCTGTTTTTT

v_gene: TRBV6-1
abundance: -
d_gene: -
j_gene: TRBJ2-7
CDR3aa: CASKQGPTLYEQYF
CDR3nt: TGTGCCAGCAAGCAGGGACCCACCCTCTACGAGCAGTACTTC

v_gene: TRBV7-2
abundance: many
d_gene: -
j_gene: TRBJ2-3
CDR3aa: CASSLGLGISTDTQYF
CDR3nt: TGTGCCAGCAGCTTAGGCTTGGGGATTAGCACAGATACGCAGTATTTT

v_gene: TRBV7-9
abundance: few
d_gene: -
j_gene: TRBJ2-1
CDR3aa: CASSLGPGRNEQFF
CDR3nt: TGTGCCAGCAGCTTAGGTCCGGGCCGCAATGAGCAGTTCTTC

v_gene: TRBV19
abundance: -
d_gene: TRBD1
j_gene: TRBJ1-5
CDR3aa: CASSIKGGGGQPQHF
CDR3nt: TGTGCCAGTAGTATAAAAGGAGGGGGCGGTCAGCCCCAGCATTTT

v_gene: TRBV12-3/TRBV12-4
abundance: few
d_gene: TRBD1
j_gene: TRBJ1-6
CDR3aa: CASSLETGLSPLHF
CDR3nt: TGTGCCAGCAGTTTGGAGACAGGGCTTTCACCCCTCCACTTT

v_gene: TRBV5-5
abundance: -
d_gene: -
j_gene: TRBJ2-1
CDR3aa: CASSFFSGRFSYNEQFF
CDR3nt: TGTGCCAGCAGCTTTTTCAGCGGGCGGTTCTCCTACAATGAGCAGTTCTTC

v_gene: TRBV29-1
abundance: once
d_gene: TRBD1
j_gene: TRBJ2-6
CDR3aa: CSVAGTGFSGANVLTF
CDR3nt: TGCAGCGTCGCTGGGACAGGTTTCTCTGGGGCCAACGTCCTGACTTTC

v_gene: TRBV25-1
abundance: -
d_gene: TRBD1
j_gene: TRBJ1-2
CDR3aa: CASSDPDRGADGYTF
CDR3nt: TGTGCCAGCAGTGACCCCGACAGGGGGGCGGATGGCTACACCTTC

v_gene: TRBV5-1
abundance: -
d_gene: -
j_gene: TRBJ1-1
CDR3aa: CASSRGPTEAFF
CDR3nt: TGCGCCAGCAGTCGCGGACCCACTGAAGCTTTCTTT

v_gene: TRBV6-1
abundance: -
d_gene: -
j_gene: TRBJ1-5
CDR3aa: CASNHAPGSSDQPQHF
CDR3nt: TGTGCCAGCAACCACGCGCCAGGGTCGTCGGATCAGCCCCAGCATTTT

v_gene: TRBV10-3
abundance: many
d_gene: TRBD1
j_gene: TRBJ2-7
CDR3aa: CAISPGTGGHGEQYF
CDR3nt: TGTGCCATCAGCCCAGGGACAGGGGGGCATGGGGAGCAGTACTTC

v_gene: TRBV11-3
abundance: many
d_gene: -
j_gene: TRBJ1-3
CDR3aa: CASSSRQYLGNTIYF
CDR3nt: TGTGCCAGCAGCTCACGACAGTACCTAGGAAACACCATATATTTT

v_gene: TRBV28
abundance: many
d_gene: -
j_gene: TRBJ2-7
CDR3aa: CASSSQGHEQYF
CDR3nt: TGTGCCAGCAGTTCCCAGGGTCACGAGCAGTACTTC

v_gene: TRBV29-1
abundance: many
d_gene: -
j_gene: TRBJ2-5
CDR3aa: CSLRAGGETQYF
CDR3nt: TGCAGCCTTAGGGCGGGTGGGGAGACCCAGTACTTC

v_gene: TRBV10-2
abundance: few
d_gene: TRBD2
j_gene: TRBJ2-7
CDR3aa: CASSEPLAGATYEQYF
CDR3nt: TGCGCCAGCAGTGAACCACTAGCGGGAGCCACCTACGAGCAGTACTTC